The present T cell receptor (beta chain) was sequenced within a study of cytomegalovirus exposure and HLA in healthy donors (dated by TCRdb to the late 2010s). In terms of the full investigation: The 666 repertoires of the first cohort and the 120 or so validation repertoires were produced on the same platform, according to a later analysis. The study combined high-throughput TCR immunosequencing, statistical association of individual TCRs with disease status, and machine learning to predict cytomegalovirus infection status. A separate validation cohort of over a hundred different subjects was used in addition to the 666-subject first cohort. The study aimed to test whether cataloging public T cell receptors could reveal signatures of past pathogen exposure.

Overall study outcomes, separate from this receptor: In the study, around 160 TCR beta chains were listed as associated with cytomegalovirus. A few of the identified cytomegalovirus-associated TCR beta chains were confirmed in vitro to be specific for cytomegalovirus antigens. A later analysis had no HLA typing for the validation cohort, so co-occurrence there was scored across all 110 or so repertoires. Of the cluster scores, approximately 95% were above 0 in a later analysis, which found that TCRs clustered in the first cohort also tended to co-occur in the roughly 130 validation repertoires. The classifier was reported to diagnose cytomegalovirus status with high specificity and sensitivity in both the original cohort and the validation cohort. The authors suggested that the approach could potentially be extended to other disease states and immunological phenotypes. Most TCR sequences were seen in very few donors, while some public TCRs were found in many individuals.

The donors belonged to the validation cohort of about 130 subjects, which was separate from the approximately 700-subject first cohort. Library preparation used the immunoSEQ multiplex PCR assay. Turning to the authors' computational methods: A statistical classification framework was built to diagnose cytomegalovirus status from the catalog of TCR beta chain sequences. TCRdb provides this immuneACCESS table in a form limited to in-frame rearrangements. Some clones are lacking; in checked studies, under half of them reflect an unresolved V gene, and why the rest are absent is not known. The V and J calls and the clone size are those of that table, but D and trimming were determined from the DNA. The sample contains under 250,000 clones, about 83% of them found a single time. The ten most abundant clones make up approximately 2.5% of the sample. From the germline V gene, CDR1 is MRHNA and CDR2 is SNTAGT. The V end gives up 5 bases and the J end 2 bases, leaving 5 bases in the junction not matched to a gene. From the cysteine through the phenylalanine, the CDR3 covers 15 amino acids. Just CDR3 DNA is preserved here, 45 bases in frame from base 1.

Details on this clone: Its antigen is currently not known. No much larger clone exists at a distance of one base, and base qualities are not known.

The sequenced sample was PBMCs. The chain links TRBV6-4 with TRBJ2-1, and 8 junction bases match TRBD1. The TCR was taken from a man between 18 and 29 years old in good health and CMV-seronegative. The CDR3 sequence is CASSPQGATYNEQFF. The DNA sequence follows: TGTGCCAGCAGTCCCCAGGGGGCTACCTACAATGAGCAGTTCTTC.